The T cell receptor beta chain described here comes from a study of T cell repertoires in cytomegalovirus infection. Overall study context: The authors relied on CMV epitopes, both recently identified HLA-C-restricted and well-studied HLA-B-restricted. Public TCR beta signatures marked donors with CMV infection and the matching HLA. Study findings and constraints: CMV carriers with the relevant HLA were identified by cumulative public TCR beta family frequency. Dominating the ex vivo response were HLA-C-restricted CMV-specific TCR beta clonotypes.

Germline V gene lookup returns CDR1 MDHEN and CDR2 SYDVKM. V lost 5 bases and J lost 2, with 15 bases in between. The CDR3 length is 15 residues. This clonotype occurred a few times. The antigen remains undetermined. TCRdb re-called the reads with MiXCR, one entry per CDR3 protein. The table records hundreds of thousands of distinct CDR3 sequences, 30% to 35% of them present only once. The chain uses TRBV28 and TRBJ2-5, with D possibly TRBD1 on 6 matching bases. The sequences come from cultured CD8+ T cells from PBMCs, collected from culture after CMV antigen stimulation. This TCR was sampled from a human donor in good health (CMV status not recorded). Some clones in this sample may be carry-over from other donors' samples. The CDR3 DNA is TGTGCCAGCAGTCCAGTACAGGGTTGGCAAGAGACCCAGTACTTC. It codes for CASSPVQGWQETQYF.